The source of this T cell receptor (beta chain) is a study of T cells in Graves' hyperthyroidism and ophthalmopathy. This clonotype occurred many times. This CDR3 is 11 amino acids long. In germline, CDR1 is MDHEN, CDR2 SYDVKM. V was shortened by 2 bases and J by 7 bases, with 4 bases between the two germline ends. Researchers amplified the TCR beta CDR3 regions from RNA transcripts. Initially, a first-round RT-PCR of the TCR CDR3 employed the HTBI primer set. TCRdb re-called the multiplex PCR reads with MiXCR, one entry per CDR3 protein. The table has hundreds of thousands of distinct CDR3 sequences, 20% to 25% seen once.

The sequence came from a man in his thirties or forties with Graves' ophthalmopathy. J is TRBJ2-3 and V is TRBV28; D is ambiguous. The sequenced sample consisted of blood. The CDR3 nucleotides read TGTGCCAGCAGTTTAGAACATACGCAGTATTTT. Translation gives CASSLEHTQYF. The whole variable domain, remainder taken from reference TRBV28 and TRBJ2-3, is DVKVTQSSRYLVKRTGEKVFLECVQDMDHENMFWYRQDPGLGLRLIYFSYDVKMKEKGDIPEGYSVSREKKERFSLILESASTNQTSMYLCASSLEHTQYFGPGTRLTVL.